This is a list of T cell receptor beta chains from one sample in a study of blood T cell dynamics during melanoma immunotherapy. The table came from immunoSEQ multiplex PCR; TCRdb's copy has only in-frame clones and leaves some out. The sample lists 11,000 to 15,000 clones; about nine tenths were seen once. Here the sequenced sample was blood, taken from a patient treated with checkpoint blockade. The source of these receptors is a human donor with melanoma. CDR3s include the opening cysteine and the closing phenylalanine or tryptophan. The D gene is left open where the match is weak. Clone sizes are given selectively: once, few, many, or a class where the clone is expanded.

cdr3_aa	cdr3_nt	d_call	clone_size	v_call	j_call
CASSVDRGWTDTQYF	TGTGCCAGCAGTGTTGACAGGGGGTGGACAGATACGCAGTATTTT	TRBD1	few	TRBV2	TRBJ2-3
CASSVDLGSDTQYF	TGTGCCAGCAGCGTAGATCTAGGATCGGATACGCAGTATTTT	-	-	TRBV9	TRBJ2-3
CASTETGYQETQYF	TGTGCCAGCACCGAAACAGGTTACCAAGAGACCCAGTACTTC	-	-	TRBV6-1	TRBJ2-5
CASSSGRTGLEKLFF	TGCGCCAGCAGCTCCGGCCGGACAGGGTTGGAAAAACTGTTTTTT	TRBD1	-	TRBV5-1	TRBJ1-4
CASSSLANNEQFF	TGTGCCAGCAGTTCTCTAGCAAACAATGAGCAGTTCTTC	-	-	TRBV6-5	TRBJ2-1
CASSRRDPSSDTQYF	TGTGCCAGCAGCCGCCGGGACCCTTCTTCAGATACGCAGTATTTT	-	-	TRBV7-2	TRBJ2-3
CASSYGTENTEAFF	TGTGCCAGCAGCTACGGGACGGAGAACACTGAAGCTTTCTTT	-	-	TRBV5-4	TRBJ1-1
CASRGLSNQPQHF	TGTGCCAGCAGGGGGTTAAGCAATCAGCCCCAGCATTTT	TRBD1	-	TRBV19	TRBJ1-5
CASSLERGGTDTQYF	TGTGCCAGCAGCTTAGAGCGGGGGGGCACAGATACGCAGTATTTT	TRBD2	-	TRBV7-6	TRBJ2-3
CAWSVGGGTEAFF	TGTGCCTGGAGTGTAGGGGGCGGAACTGAAGCTTTCTTT	TRBD1	-	TRBV30	TRBJ1-1
CASSSGGTQPQHF	TGTGCCAGCAGTTCGGGAGGGACGCAGCCCCAGCATTTT	-	-	TRBV27	TRBJ1-5
CASSLQDSPYNEQFF	TGTGCCAGCAGCTTACAGGACAGCCCCTACAATGAGCAGTTCTTC	-	-	TRBV7-2	TRBJ2-1
CASSIGLPRETQYF	TGTGCCAGTAGTATCGGGCTTCCGCGGGAGACCCAGTACTTC	-	-	TRBV19	TRBJ2-5
CASRGGLNQPQHF	TGTGCCAGCAGAGGCGGATTAAATCAGCCCCAGCATTTT	-	-	TRBV6-6	TRBJ1-5
CASIPTGNQPQHF	TGTGCCAGCATCCCCACAGGGAATCAGCCCCAGCATTTT	-	-	TRBV6-1	TRBJ1-5
CASSFSRLWETQYF	TGTGCTAGCAGCTTTAGCAGATTATGGGAGACCCAGTACTTC	-	-	TRBV7-7	TRBJ2-5
CASSPIRDSYNEQFF	TGTGCCAGCTCACCAATCAGGGACTCCTACAATGAGCAGTTCTTC	-	-	TRBV18	TRBJ2-1
CASSIVQGRNQPQHF	TGTGCCAGTAGTATAGTCCAGGGGCGCAATCAGCCCCAGCATTTT	-	-	TRBV19	TRBJ1-5
CAISEADRVGSGANVLTF	TGTGCCATCAGTGAGGCGGACAGGGTGGGCTCTGGGGCCAACGTCCTGACTTTC	TRBD1	-	TRBV10-3	TRBJ2-6
CASSVEGSGNTIYF	TGTGCCAGCAGCGTAGAAGGCTCTGGAAACACCATATATTTT	-	few	TRBV9	TRBJ1-3
CASSQEGTDTQYF	TGCGCCAGCAGCCAAGAGGGGACAGATACGCAGTATTTT	-	-	TRBV4-3	TRBJ2-3
CASSLTTNTEAFF	TGTGCCAGCAGCCTTACCACGAACACTGAAGCTTTCTTT	-	-	TRBV11-2	TRBJ1-1
CASSRGGPTNQPQHF	TGTGCCAGCAGCCGGGGGGGGCCGACCAATCAGCCCCAGCATTTT	-	-	TRBV5-8	TRBJ1-5
CASSPVTNYGYTF	TGCGCCAGCAGCCCTGTAACTAACTATGGCTACACCTTC	-	-	TRBV5-1	TRBJ1-2
CASMDSLATDTQYF	TGTGCCAGCATGGACAGTTTAGCGACAGATACGCAGTATTTT	-	-	TRBV7-2	TRBJ2-3
CASSDRQGAMHSPLHF	TGTGCCAGCAGTGACAGACAGGGGGCGATGCATTCACCCCTCCACTTT	TRBD1	few	TRBV2	TRBJ1-6
CASSQANYGYTF	TGTGCCAGCAGTCAAGCTAACTATGGCTACACCTTC	-	-	TRBV6-5	TRBJ1-2
CASSSDGRRFF	TGTGCCAGCAGCTCGGACGGGAGGCGGTTCTTC	TRBD2	-	TRBV7-9	TRBJ2-1
CASSEGVTRPSYEQYF	TGTGCCAGCAGTGAGGGGGTCACAAGGCCCTCCTACGAGCAGTACTTC	-	-	TRBV6-1	TRBJ2-7
CASSLRGGRGQETQYF	TGCGCCAGCAGCTTGAGGGGGGGCAGGGGCCAAGAGACCCAGTACTTC	-	-	TRBV5-1	TRBJ2-5
CASSSSWRRGGPDTQYF	TGTGCCAGTAGTTCCTCGTGGCGGCGGGGGGGCCCAGATACGCAGTATTTT	TRBD2	-	TRBV19	TRBJ2-3
CASSASGARGTEAFF	TGCGCCAGCAGTGCTTCGGGGGCGAGGGGCACTGAAGCTTTCTTT	-	few	TRBV10-1	TRBJ1-1
CASSLASTGNTEAFF	TGTGCCAGCAGCTTAGCTTCGACCGGGAACACTGAAGCTTTCTTT	-	-	TRBV7-6	TRBJ1-1
CASSQDTRPYNEQFF	TGCGCCAGCAGCCAAGATACCCGCCCCTACAATGAGCAGTTCTTC	-	-	TRBV4-3	TRBJ2-1
CASSLRTGTNEKLFF	TGTGCCAGCAGCCTCAGGACAGGGACTAATGAAAAACTGTTTTTT	TRBD1	-	TRBV7-9	TRBJ1-4
CAWRKGISTGELFF	TGTGCCTGGAGGAAGGGGATTAGCACCGGGGAGCTGTTTTTT	-	-	TRBV30	TRBJ2-2
CSVEDTGRGETQYF	TGCAGCGTTGAAGATACAGGGAGGGGGGAGACCCAGTACTTC	-	-	TRBV29-1	TRBJ2-5
CASSFRPGELFF	TGTGCCAGCAGCTTTCGGCCCGGGGAGCTGTTTTTT	-	few	TRBV5-5	TRBJ2-2
CASSPVRGEQYF	TGTGCCAGCTCACCTGTTCGAGGTGAGCAGTACTTC	-	-	TRBV18	TRBJ2-7
CASSDGQGRAQHF	TGTGCCAGCAGTGACGGGCAGGGGAGGGCCCAGCATTTT	-	-	TRBV2	TRBJ1-5
CASQVLYEQYF	TGTGCCAGCCAAGTCCTATACGAGCAGTACTTC	-	-	TRBV2	TRBJ2-7
CASSAGLADQETQYF	TGTGCCAGCAGCGCAGGGTTAGCGGACCAAGAGACCCAGTACTTC	-	large	TRBV9	TRBJ2-5
CASSPRAGPQETQYF	TGTGCCAGCTCACCAAGGGCAGGGCCCCAAGAGACCCAGTACTTC	-	-	TRBV18	TRBJ2-5
CASSQGLHRADTQYF	TGTGCCAGCAGTCAGGGACTCCACCGGGCAGATACGCAGTATTTT	-	-	TRBV6-5	TRBJ2-3
CSGRQGNTGELFF	TGCAGCGGAAGACAGGGGAACACCGGGGAGCTGTTTTTT	TRBD1	-	TRBV29-1	TRBJ2-2
CASSRGEGVAFF	TGTGCCAGCAGCCGGGGGGAAGGGGTAGCTTTCTTT	-	-	TRBV9	TRBJ1-1
CASSPSRTVQETQYF	TGTGCCAGCAGCCCGTCGAGGACGGTTCAAGAGACCCAGTACTTC	-	-	TRBV7-3	TRBJ2-5
CASSLTPGARSNQPQHF	TGTGCCAGCAGCCTCACGCCGGGAGCTAGGAGCAATCAGCCCCAGCATTTT	-	-	TRBV11-2	TRBJ1-5
CASSFGLAGRNEQFF	TGCGCCAGCAGCTTTGGACTAGCGGGGAGGAATGAGCAGTTCTTC	TRBD2	-	TRBV5-1	TRBJ2-1
CSFKSGTGEYGYTF	TGCAGCTTTAAATCCGGGACAGGAGAATATGGCTACACCTTC	TRBD1	-	TRBV29-1	TRBJ1-2
CASSLRGANYGYTF	TGTGCCAGCAGCTTGAGGGGAGCTAACTATGGCTACACCTTC	-	few	TRBV7-9	TRBJ1-2
CASSARALGDYGYTF	TGTGCCAGCAGCGCCCGAGCCTTAGGGGACTATGGCTACACCTTC	-	-	TRBV5-4	TRBJ1-2
CAWSPPGHKSSYNEQFF	TGTGCCTGGAGTCCCCCGGGACACAAGAGCTCCTACAATGAGCAGTTCTTC	-	-	TRBV30	TRBJ2-1
CASSPQSWNNTEAFF	TGTGCCAGCTCACCACAGAGTTGGAATAACACTGAAGCTTTCTTT	-	-	TRBV18	TRBJ1-1
CASSPGWRPGGTDTQYF	TGTGCCAGCAGCCCGGGGTGGCGACCCGGGGGCACAGATACGCAGTATTTT	-	-	TRBV5-8	TRBJ2-3
CASSLRRGLVTGELFF	TGTGCCAGCAGCCTCCGAAGGGGGCTAGTCACCGGGGAGCTGTTTTTT	TRBD1	-	TRBV7-9	TRBJ2-2
CASSLVLGGNSPLHF	TGTGCCAGCAGCTTAGTGCTAGGGGGGAATTCACCCCTCCACTTT	-	-	TRBV11-2	TRBJ1-6
CASSITGGATNEKLFF	TGTGCCAGCAGTATTACAGGGGGGGCCACTAATGAAAAACTGTTTTTT	TRBD1	-	TRBV2	TRBJ1-4
CASTPNLGEKLFF	TGTGCCAGTACCCCGAACCTGGGTGAAAAACTGTTTTTT	-	-	TRBV19	TRBJ1-4
CASSLTDGNEKLFF	TGTGCCAGCTCACTAACGGACGGTAATGAAAAACTGTTTTTT	-	-	TRBV18	TRBJ1-4